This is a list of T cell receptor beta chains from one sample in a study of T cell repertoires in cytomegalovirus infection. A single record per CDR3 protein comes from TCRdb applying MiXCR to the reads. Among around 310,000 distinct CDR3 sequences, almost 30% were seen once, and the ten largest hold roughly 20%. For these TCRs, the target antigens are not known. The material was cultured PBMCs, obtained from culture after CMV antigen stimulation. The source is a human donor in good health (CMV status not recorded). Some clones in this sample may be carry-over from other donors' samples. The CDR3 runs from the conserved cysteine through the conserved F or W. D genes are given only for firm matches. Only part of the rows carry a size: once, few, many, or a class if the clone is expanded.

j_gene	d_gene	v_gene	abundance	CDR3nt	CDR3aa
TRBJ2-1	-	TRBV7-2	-	TGTGCCAGCAGCTTAGCCACAGCATTGGGCTACAATGAGCAGTTCTTC	CASSLATALGYNEQFF
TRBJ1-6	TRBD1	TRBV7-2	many	TGTGCCAGCAGCTCGGGACAGGGTAGTTCACCCCTCCACTTT	CASSSGQGSSPLHF
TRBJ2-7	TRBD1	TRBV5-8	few	TGTGCCAGCAGCAGACCGTCCGGGACAGGGGTTTCCGAGCAGTACTTC	CASSRPSGTGVSEQYF
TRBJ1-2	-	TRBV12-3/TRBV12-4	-	TGTGCCAGCAGCTTAGATATAGGGAGGAAAGATGGCTACACCTTC	CASSLDIGRKDGYTF
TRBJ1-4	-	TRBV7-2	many	TGTGCCAGCAGCTTGAAGCGGGGAGGAAATGAAAAACTGTTTTTT	CASSLKRGGNEKLFF
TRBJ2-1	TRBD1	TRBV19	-	TGTGCCACCCTCGGGACAGGGGACGGGAATGAGCAGTTCTTC	CATLGTGDGNEQFF
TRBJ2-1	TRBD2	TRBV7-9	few	TGTGCCAGCAGCGGAGGACTAGCAAATATTGAGCAGTTCTTC	CASSGGLANIEQFF
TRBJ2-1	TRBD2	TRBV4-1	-	TGCGCCAGCAGCCGAGCGGGGGAAAGCTACAATGAGCAGTTCTTC	CASSRAGESYNEQFF
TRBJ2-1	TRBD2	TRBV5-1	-	TGCGCCAGCAGCCCAAAGCCGGGACTACATAATGAGCAGTTCTTC	CASSPKPGLHNEQFF
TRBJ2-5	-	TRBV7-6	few	TGTGCCAGCAGCTTAGGGTTGGGGGGCCAAGAGACCCAGTACTTC	CASSLGLGGQETQYF
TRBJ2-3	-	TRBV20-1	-	TGCAGTGCTGCAGCGACAGATACGCAGTATTTT	CSAAATDTQYF
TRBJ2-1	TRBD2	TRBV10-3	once	TGTGCCATCGGGACTATTTCCTACAATGAGCAGTTCTTC	CAIGTISYNEQFF
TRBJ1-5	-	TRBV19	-	TGTGCCAGTAGGTGGGACGGAGGACGTTATAGCAATCAGCCCCAGCATTTT	CASRWDGGRYSNQPQHF
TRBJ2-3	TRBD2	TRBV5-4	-	TGTGCCAGCAGCTTGTATGGCGGGGGGGGCCTAGATACGCAGTATTTT	CASSLYGGGGLDTQYF
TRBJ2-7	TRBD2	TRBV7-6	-	TGTGCCAGCAGCTTAGCGCTTGGACTAGCGGGAGTCTACGAGCAGTACTTC	CASSLALGLAGVYEQYF
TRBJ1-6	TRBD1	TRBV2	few	TGTGCCAGCAGTAATGGACAGGGAGGCAATTCACCCCTCCACTTT	CASSNGQGGNSPLHF
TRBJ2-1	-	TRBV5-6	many	TGTGCCAGCAGCTTGAGGGGAAGATCTTACAATGAGCAGTTCTTC	CASSLRGRSYNEQFF
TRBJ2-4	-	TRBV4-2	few	TGTGCCAGCAGCCCCTCACGGACCGCGTCCCACAACATTCAGTACTTC	CASSPSRTASHNIQYF
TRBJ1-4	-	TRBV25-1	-	TGTGCCAGCAGGGGGAATCTTGGCGAAAAACTGTTTTTT	CASRGNLGEKLFF
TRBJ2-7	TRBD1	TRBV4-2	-	TGTGCCAGCAGCCAAAAAGGGGGCGACGAGCAGTACTTC	CASSQKGGDEQYF
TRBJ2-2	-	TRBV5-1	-	TGCGCCAGCAGCTCCGGGGTAGAGCTGTTTTTT	CASSSGVELFF
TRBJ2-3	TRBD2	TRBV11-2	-	TGTGCCAGCAGGGGTTTCGAGACTAGCGGTGGAGATACGCAGTATTTT	CASRGFETSGGDTQYF
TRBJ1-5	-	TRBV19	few	TGTGCCAGTAGTACCCTAAGGACAGATTATCAGCCCCAGCATTTT	CASSTLRTDYQPQHF
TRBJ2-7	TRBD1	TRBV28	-	TGTGCCAGCTCCCGAGGGGACAGATCCTACGAGCAGTACTTC	CASSRGDRSYEQYF
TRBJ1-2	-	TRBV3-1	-	TGTGCCAGCAGCCAAGAGGCAGGGTCCTATGGCTACACCTTC	CASSQEAGSYGYTF
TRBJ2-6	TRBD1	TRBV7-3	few	TGTGCCAGCAGCCCGGGACAGGGGCGTATAGGTGGGGCCAACGTCCTGACTTTC	CASSPGQGRIGGANVLTF
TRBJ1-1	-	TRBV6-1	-	TGTGCCAGCAGTGAAGCAAGGGCAGCGAACACTGAAGCTTTCTTT	CASSEARAANTEAFF
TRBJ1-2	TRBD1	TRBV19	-	TGTGCCAGTAGTTCACACCCTAAGGGACAGGGGGATTTTGGCTACACCTTC	CASSSHPKGQGDFGYTF
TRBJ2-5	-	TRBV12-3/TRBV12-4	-	TGTGCCAGCAGGACGGGAAGCCAAGAGACCCAGTACTTC	CASRTGSQETQYF
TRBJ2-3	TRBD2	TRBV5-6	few	TGTGCCAGCAGCTGGGGGAGCGGGGGGGGTGTGGATACGCAGTATTTT	CASSWGSGGGVDTQYF
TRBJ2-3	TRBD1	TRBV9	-	TGTGCCAGCAGCCCGAAGGGGGGGGACAGGGTTAGGACAGATACGCAGTATTTT	CASSPKGGDRVRTDTQYF
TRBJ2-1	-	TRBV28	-	TGTGCCAGCAGTTTAGGGTCTAGGGGCAATGAGCAGTTCTTC	CASSLGSRGNEQFF
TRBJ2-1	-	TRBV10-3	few	TGTGCCATCAGTGGAAGACAGGGCGGGGTAAACAATGAGCAGTTCTTC	CAISGRQGGVNNEQFF
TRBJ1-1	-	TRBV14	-	TGTGCCAGCAGCCTTCAAATCAACACTGAAGCTTTCTTT	CASSLQINTEAFF
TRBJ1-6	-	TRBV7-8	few	TGTGCCAGCAGAATAAACGGCGGGGAACCCTATAATTCACCCCTCCACTTT	CASRINGGEPYNSPLHF
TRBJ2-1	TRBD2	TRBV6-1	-	TGTGCCAGCAGTTTGCGGGGGGACGGAGGGTACAATGAGCAGTTCTTC	CASSLRGDGGYNEQFF
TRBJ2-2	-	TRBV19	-	TGTGCCAGTTTCCCCGAACACTCGAACACCGGGGAGCTGTTTTTT	CASFPEHSNTGELFF
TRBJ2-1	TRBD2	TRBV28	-	TGTGCCAGCAGTTCCGGACTAGGGAACAATGAGCAGTTCTTC	CASSSGLGNNEQFF
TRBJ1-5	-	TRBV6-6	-	TGTGCCAGCACGGTGTATAGCAATCAGCCCCAGCATTTT	CASTVYSNQPQHF
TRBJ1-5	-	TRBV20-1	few	TGCAGTGCTAGGCAGGCCTTCAATCAGCCCCAGCATTTT	CSARQAFNQPQHF
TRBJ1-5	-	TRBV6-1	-	TGTGCCAGCAGTGGCGAAGCGCTTCGCAATCAGCCCCAGCATTTT	CASSGEALRNQPQHF
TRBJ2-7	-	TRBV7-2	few	TGTGCCAGCAGCTTAGAGACGGCCGTGTCCTACGAGCAGTACTTC	CASSLETAVSYEQYF